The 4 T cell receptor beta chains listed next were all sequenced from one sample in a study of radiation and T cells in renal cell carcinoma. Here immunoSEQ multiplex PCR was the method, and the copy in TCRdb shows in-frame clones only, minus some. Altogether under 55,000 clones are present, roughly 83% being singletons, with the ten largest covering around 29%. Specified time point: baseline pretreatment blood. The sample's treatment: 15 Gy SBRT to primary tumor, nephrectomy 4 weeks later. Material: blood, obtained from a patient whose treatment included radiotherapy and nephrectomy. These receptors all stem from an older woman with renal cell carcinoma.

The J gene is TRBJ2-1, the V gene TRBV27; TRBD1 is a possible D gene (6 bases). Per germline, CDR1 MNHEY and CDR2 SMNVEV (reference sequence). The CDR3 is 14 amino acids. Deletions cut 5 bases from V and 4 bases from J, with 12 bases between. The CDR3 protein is CASSPYRAYNEQFF. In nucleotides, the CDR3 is TGTGCCAGCAGTCCCTACAGGGCATACAATGAGCAGTTCTTC.

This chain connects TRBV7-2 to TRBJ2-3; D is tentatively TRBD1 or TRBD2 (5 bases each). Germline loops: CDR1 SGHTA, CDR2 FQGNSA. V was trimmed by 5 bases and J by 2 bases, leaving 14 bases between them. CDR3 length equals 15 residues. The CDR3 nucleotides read TGTGCCAGCAGCCCTCAGGGAGCTTACACAGATACGCAGTATTTT. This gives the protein CASSPQGAYTDTQYF.

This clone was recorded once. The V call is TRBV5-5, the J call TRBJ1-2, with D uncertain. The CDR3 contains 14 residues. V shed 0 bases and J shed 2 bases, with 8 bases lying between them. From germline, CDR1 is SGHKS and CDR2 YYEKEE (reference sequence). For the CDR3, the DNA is TGTGCCAGCAGCTTGGAGCTTGAGAACTATGGCTACACCTTC. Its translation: CASSLELENYGYTF.

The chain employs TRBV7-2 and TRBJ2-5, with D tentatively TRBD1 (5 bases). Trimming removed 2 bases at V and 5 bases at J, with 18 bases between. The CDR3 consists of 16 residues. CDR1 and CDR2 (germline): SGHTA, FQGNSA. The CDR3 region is CASSLILGRVRETQYF. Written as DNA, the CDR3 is TGTGCCAGCAGCTTAATATTGGGCAGGGTCCGGGAGACCCAGTACTTC.